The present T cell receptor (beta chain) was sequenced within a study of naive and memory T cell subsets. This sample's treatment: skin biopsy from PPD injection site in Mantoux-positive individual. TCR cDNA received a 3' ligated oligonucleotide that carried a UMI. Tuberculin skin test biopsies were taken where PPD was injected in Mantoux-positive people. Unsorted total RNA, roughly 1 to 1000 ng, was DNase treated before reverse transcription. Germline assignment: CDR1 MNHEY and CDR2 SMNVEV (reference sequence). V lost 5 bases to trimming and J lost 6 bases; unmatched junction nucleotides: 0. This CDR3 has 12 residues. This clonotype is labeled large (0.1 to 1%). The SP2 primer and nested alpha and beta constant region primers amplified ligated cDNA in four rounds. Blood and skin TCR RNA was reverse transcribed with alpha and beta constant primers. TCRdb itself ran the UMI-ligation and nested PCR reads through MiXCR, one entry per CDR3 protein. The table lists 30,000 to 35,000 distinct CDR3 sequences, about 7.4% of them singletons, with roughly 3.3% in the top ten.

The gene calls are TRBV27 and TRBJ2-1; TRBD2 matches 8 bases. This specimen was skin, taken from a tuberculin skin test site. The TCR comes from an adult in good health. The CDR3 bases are TGTGCCAGCAGTGGGACTAGCAATGAGCAGTTCTTC. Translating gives CASSGTSNEQFF.